The T cell receptor (beta chain) described here comes from a study of beta chain features in type 1 diabetes. Overall study results and limits: Significant though moderate, a shortening of TCRB CDR3s appeared in all four CD4+ subsets of Type 1 diabetes patients.

Germline CDR1 SEHNR, CDR2 FQNEAQ (reference sequence). V was pared by 5 bases and J by 4 bases, with 6 bases between. This CDR3 comprises 11 residues. As for this clone: The antigen remains unidentified.

Sorting with CD45RO/CCR7/CD25/CD127/CD95/CD27 yielded naive, central memory, regulatory and stem-like memory CD4+ cells. Expressed TCRB transcripts were sequenced, since all the RNA that had been isolated was reverse transcribed. Here immunoSEQ multiplex PCR was the method, and the copy in TCRdb shows in-frame clones only, minus some. This table holds about 370,000 clones, around a tenth found once. The origin of this receptor is a young man with type 1 diabetes. V gene TRBV7-9 combines with J gene TRBJ2-7; D gene uncertain. The sample taken for sequencing was central memory CD4+ T cells from blood. CDR3 protein: CASSNEYEQYF. In DNA form, the CDR3 reads TGTGCCAGCAGCAATGAATACGAGCAGTACTTC.